The T cell receptor (beta chain) under discussion was sequenced for a study of shared clonotypes between healthy human individuals. As defined, naive CD8 cells were CD45RO-negative and positively selected for CCR7, with terminally differentiated effector memory CD45RA+ cells excluded. This CDR3 contains 16 residues. CDR1 SGHDT and CDR2 YYEEEE come from the germline V gene. The V segment lost 3 bases and the J segment 12 bases; nucleotides outside the gene matches: 13. The protocol was immunoSEQ multiplex PCR, while the TCRdb copy is restricted to in-frame clones and leaves out a portion. The sample lists 2 million to 2.5 million clones; approximately 94% were seen once.

This sequence joins TRBV5-6 and TRBJ2-1, with 12 bases that match TRBD2. The sequenced material came from naive CD8+ T cells from PBMCs. This TCR was recovered from a man younger than 35 in good health. Some clones in this sample may be carry-over from other donors' samples. The CDR3 loop reads CASSSGLAGPLWGQFF. The DNA for the CDR3 is TGTGCCAGCAGCTCTGGACTAGCGGGACCTCTCTGGGGGCAGTTCTTC.